This T cell receptor (beta chain) was identified during a study of immune evolution from preneoplasia to lung adenocarcinoma. Two lung cancer pathologists independently confirmed each histologic diagnosis. Macro-dissection enriched premalignant or tumor cells before nucleic acid extraction. The table came from immunoSEQ multiplex PCR; TCRdb's copy has only in-frame clones and leaves some out. The sample lists some 9,100 clones, 77% occurring once. The V segment lost 4 bases and the J segment 2 bases; nucleotides outside the gene matches: 5. The CDR3 has 15 amino acids. Germline loops: CDR1 SGHTS, CDR2 YDEGEE.

This receptor was taken from a person aged 60 to 80 with lung adenocarcinoma. The chain links TRBV5-8 to TRBJ2-3; 9 nucleotides line up with TRBD1. The source material was FFPE lung adenocarcinoma in situ tissue. The CDR3 reads CASSGRQGVTDTQYF. In DNA, the CDR3 is TGTGCCAGCAGCGGGAGACAGGGGGTCACAGATACGCAGTATTTT.